The clone carrying this T cell receptor beta chain was seen ten or more times. The source of the sample is a study of low-dose radiotherapy and immunotherapy resistance in tumors. Time point defined: before trial treatment. Donors were given nivolumab, ipilimumab, aspirin, low-dose cyclophosphamide and low-dose radiotherapy. Germline V gene sequence: CDR1 MNHEY, CDR2 SMNVEV (reference sequence). The CDR3 is 15 amino acids. The J segment lost 4 bases and the V segment lost 5 bases, leaving 8 bases of the junction unmatched. First-strand cDNA used TRAV- and TRBV-specific primers, covering alpha and beta chains. Over roughly 20 PCR cycles, TCRs were amplified from a constant-region primer and V-primer adapter. TCRdb re-called the reads with MiXCR, one entry per CDR3 protein. The table lists approximately 90,000 distinct CDR3 sequences, more than 7.5% of them singletons, with roughly 1% in the top ten.

Specimen: PBMCs, collected before treatment. V usage is TRBV27 and J usage is TRBJ1-1; TRBD1 agrees at 9 bases. This clonotype originated in a male donor with prostate cancer. Here the CDR3 DNA reads TGTGCCAGCAGTACCCGGGACAGGGCTTTCACTGAAGCTTTCTTT. Protein product: CASSTRDRAFTEAFF.